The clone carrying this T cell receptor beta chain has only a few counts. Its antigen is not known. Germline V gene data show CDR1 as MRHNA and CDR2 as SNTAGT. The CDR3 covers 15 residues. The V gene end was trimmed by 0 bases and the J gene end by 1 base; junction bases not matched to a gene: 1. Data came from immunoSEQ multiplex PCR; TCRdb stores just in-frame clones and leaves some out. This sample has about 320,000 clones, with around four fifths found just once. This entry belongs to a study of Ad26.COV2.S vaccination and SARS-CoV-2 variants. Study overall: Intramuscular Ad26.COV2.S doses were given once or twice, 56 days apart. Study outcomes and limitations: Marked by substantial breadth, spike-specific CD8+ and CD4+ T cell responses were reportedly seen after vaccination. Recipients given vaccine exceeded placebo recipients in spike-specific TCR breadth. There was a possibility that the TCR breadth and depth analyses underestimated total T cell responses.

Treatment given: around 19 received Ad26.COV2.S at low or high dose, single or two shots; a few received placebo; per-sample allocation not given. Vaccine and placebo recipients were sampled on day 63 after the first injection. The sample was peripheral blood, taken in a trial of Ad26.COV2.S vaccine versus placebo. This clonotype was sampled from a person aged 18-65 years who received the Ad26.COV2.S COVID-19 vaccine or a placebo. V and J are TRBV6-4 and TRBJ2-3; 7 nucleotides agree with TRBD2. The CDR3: CASSDSSGRTDTQYF. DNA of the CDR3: TGTGCCAGCAGTGACTCTAGCGGGCGCACAGATACGCAGTATTTT.